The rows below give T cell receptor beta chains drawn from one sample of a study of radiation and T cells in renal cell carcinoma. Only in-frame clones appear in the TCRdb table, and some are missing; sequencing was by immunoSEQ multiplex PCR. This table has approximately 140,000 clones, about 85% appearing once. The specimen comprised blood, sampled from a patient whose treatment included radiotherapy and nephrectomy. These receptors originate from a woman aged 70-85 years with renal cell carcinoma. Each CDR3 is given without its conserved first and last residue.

ASSLDGGTYEQY,TRBV5-1,NA
ASSPREGEQF,TRBV7-9,TRBJ2-1
ASSLRWGDTQY,TRBV28,TRBJ2-3
ASSRQTGGWETQY,TRBV27,TRBJ2-5
ASSLYQGLSGNTIY,TRBV5-1,TRBJ1-3
ASRRGRTYNEQF,TRBV10-2,TRBJ2-1
ASSLRNTEAF,TRBV11-3,TRBJ1-1
ASRLTSGGVEQY,TRBV2,TRBJ2-7
ASSVALGQGQDTIY,TRBV9,TRBJ1-3
ASSSKAGGKQETQY,TRBV27,TRBJ2-5
ASSETQGTGELF,TRBV6-1,TRBJ2-2
ASSPGQGASGNTIY,TRBV5-4,TRBJ1-3
ASSFSGGGQPQH,TRBV5-6,TRBJ1-5
ASSLVEAGGHNSPLH,TRBV7-8,TRBJ1-6
ASTSAAGRMNTEAF,TRBV19,TRBJ1-1
ASSQDPGQETQY,TRBV4-1,TRBJ2-5
ASSLGRENTEAF,TRBV11-3,TRBJ1-1
ASSLGQQETQY,TRBV7-8,TRBJ2-5
ASSFQINEQF,TRBV11-3,TRBJ2-1
ASSLPVPVSYEQY,TRBV7-9,TRBJ2-7
ASSTGGQETQY,TRBV28,TRBJ2-5
ASGPTGSSTDTQY,TRBV5-1,TRBJ2-3
ASSREYRTNYEQY,TRBV4-2,TRBJ2-7
ATSNRDRYYGYT,TRBV15,TRBJ1-2
ASAGGTGIPYGYT,TRBV5-4,TRBJ1-2
ASKGAGADTQY,TRBV6-1,TRBJ2-3
ASSRGTGSRAYEQY,TRBV27,TRBJ2-7
ASSWRTETNEQF,TRBV5-1,TRBJ2-1
ASRPGLPPNQPQH,TRBV19,TRBJ1-5
AIRGNGYT,TRBV10-3,TRBJ1-2
ASSSSGRGPAVQPQH,TRBV7-8,TRBJ1-5
ASSLDTLAGVEQY,TRBV11-2,TRBJ2-7
ASSFSGGTPGTDTQY,TRBV7-9,TRBJ2-3
AISATDHEQY,TRBV10-3,TRBJ2-7
ASSDFKIAGHHDEQY,TRBV6-4,TRBJ2-7
AWSWARQSYGYT,TRBV30,TRBJ1-2
ASSQEGIVYTGELF,TRBV14,TRBJ2-2
ASSRTGIQETQY,TRBV19,TRBJ2-5
ASNLYGAGDTEAF,TRBV19,TRBJ1-1
ASRDTANYGYT,TRBV6-1,TRBJ1-2
ASRIDGADTQY,TRBV6-1,TRBJ2-3
ATSRDWETQY,TRBV15,TRBJ2-5
SAGGAANYGYT,TRBV29-1,TRBJ1-2
ASSRQDRGTGELF,TRBV5-4,TRBJ2-2
ASSYTERGSMYEQY,TRBV4-3,TRBJ2-7
ASSEAMGARGVNNEQF,TRBV6-1,TRBJ2-1
ASSYLGSSAEAF,TRBV6-5,TRBJ1-1
ASRHGTGGFYEQY,TRBV5-1,TRBJ2-7
ASSSRQADEQF,TRBV19,TRBJ2-1
ASSNEPGSFHGYT,TRBV6-6,TRBJ1-2
ASSPRNGGGLETQY,TRBV9,TRBJ2-5
ASSSSAGGNQPQH,TRBV11-2,TRBJ1-5
AINRSGGTQY,TRBV30,TRBJ2-5
ASSSVANTGELF,TRBV7-3,TRBJ2-2
ASSLAGGARTDTQY,TRBV5-8,TRBJ2-3
ATSRAREVGALNQPQH,TRBV15,TRBJ1-5
SVEGPGEQF,TRBV29-1,TRBJ2-1
ASSQTEHYEQY,TRBV5-6,TRBJ2-7
ASTPLVGTPAF,TRBV11-3,TRBJ1-1